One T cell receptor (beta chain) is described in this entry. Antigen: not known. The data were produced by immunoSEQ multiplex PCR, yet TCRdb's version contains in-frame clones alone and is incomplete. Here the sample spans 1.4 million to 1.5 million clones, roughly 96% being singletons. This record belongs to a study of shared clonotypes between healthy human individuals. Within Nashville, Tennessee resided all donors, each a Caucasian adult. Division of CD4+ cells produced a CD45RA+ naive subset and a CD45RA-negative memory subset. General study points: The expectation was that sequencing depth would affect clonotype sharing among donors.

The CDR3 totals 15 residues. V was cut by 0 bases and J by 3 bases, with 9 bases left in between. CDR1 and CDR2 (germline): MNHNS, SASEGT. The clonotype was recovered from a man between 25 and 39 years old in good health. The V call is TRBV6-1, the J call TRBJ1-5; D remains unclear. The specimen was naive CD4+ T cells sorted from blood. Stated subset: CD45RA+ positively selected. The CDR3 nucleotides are TGTGCCAGCAGTGAAGCAGGAGCACCCAATCAGCCCCAGCATTTT. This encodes CASSEAGAPNQPQHF.